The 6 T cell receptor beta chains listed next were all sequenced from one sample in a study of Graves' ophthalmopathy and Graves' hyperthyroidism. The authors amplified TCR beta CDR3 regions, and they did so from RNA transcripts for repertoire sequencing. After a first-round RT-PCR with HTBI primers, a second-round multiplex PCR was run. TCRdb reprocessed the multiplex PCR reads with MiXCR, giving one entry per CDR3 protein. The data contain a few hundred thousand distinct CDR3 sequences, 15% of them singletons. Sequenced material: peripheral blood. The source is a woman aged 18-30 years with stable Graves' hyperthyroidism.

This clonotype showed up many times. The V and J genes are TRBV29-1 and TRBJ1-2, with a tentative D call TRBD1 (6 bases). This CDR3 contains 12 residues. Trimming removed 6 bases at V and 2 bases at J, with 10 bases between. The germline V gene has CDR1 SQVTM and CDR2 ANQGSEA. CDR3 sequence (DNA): TGCAGCGTCTTACAGGGCAACTATGGCTACACCTTC. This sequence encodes CSVLQGNYGYTF.

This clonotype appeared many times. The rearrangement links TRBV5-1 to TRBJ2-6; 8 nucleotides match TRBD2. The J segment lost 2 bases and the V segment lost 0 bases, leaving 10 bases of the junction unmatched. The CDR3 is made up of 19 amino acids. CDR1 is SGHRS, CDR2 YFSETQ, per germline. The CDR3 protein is CASSLVSGGPSPGANVLTF. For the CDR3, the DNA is TGCGCCAGCAGCTTGGTGTCGGGGGGGCCCTCCCCTGGGGCCAACGTCCTGACTTTC.

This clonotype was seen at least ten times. The DNA of the CDR3 is TGTGCCAGCAAGGACCAGCGGGGGGGCCAAGAGACCCAGTACTTC. It specifies CASKDQRGGQETQYF. The chain recombines TRBV6-2 or TRBV6-3 with TRBJ2-5; TRBD2 aligns across 10 bases. Germline trimming cut 7 bases from V and 1 base from J; bases unmatched to any gene: 6. Germline CDR1 reads MNHEY; CDR2 reads SVGEGT. The CDR3 runs to 15 residues.

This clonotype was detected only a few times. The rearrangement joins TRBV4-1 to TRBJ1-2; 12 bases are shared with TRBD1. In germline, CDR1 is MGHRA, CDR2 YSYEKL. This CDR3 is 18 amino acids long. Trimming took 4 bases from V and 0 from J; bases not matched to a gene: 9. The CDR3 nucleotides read TGCGCCAGCAGCCTAAAGGGGACAGGGGGCCGCACTAACTATGGCTACACCTTC. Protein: CASSLKGTGGRTNYGYTF.

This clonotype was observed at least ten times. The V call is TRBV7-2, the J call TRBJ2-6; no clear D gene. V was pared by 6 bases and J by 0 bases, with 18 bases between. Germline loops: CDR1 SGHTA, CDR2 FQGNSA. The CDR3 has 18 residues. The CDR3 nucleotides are TGTGCCAGCAGACACACGGTCCGCGTAAGCTCTGGGGCCAACGTCCTGACTTTC. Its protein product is CASRHTVRVSSGANVLTF. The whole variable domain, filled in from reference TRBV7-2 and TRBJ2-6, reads GAGVSQSPSNKVTEKGKDVELRCDPISGHTALYWYRQSLGQGLEFLIYFQGNSAPDKSGLPSDRFSAERTGGSVSTLTIQRTQQEDSAVYLCASRHTVRVSSGANVLTFGAGSRLTVL.

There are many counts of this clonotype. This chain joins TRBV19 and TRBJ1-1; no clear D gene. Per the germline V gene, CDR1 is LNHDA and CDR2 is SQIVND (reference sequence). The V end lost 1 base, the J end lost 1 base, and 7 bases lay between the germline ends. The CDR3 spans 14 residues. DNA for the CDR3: TGTGCCAGTAGTATAGGGAGGAAGAACACTGAAGCTTTCTTT. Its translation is CASSIGRKNTEAFF.